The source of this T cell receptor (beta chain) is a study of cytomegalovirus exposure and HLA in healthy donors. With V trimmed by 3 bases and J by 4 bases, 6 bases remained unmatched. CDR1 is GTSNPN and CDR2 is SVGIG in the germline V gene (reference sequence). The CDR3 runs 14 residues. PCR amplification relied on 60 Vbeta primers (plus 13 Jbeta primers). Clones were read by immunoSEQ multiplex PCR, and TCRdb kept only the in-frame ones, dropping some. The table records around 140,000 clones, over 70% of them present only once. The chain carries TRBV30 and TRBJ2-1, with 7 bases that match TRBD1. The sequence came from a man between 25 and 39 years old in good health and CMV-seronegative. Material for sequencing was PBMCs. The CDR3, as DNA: TGTGCCTGGAGGGCCGGGACAGTTTACAATGAGCAGTTCTTC. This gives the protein CAWRAGTVYNEQFF.